Listed below are T cell receptor beta chains from one sample, sequenced in a study of shared clonotypes between healthy human individuals. Here immunoSEQ multiplex PCR was the method, and the copy in TCRdb shows in-frame clones only, minus some. The sample carries approximately 1.5 million clones, approximately 98.5% recorded once. Sequenced sample: naive CD4+ T cells sorted from blood. The receptors originated from a man aged 25-40 years in good health. Both conserved end residues are part of each CDR3. The D gene is left open where the match is weak. A row's size may be missing; if present it is once, few, many or a size class.

j_gene: TRBJ2-5; d_gene: -; v_gene: TRBV29-1; abundance: -; CDR3aa: CSGTGFGETQYF; CDR3nt: TGCAGCGGCACAGGGTTTGGGGAGACCCAGTACTTC
j_gene: TRBJ2-1; d_gene: TRBD2; v_gene: TRBV7-3; abundance: -; CDR3aa: CASSLERESYEQFF; CDR3nt: TGTGCCAGCAGCTTAGAGCGGGAGTCCTATGAGCAGTTCTTC
j_gene: TRBJ2-5; d_gene: TRBD2; v_gene: TRBV7-8; abundance: once; CDR3aa: CASSRTEGLAGQETQYF; CDR3nt: TGTGCCAGCAGCCGAACCGAGGGACTAGCGGGCCAAGAGACCCAGTACTTC
j_gene: TRBJ1-2; d_gene: -; v_gene: TRBV19; abundance: -; CDR3aa: CASRTANYGYTF; CDR3nt: TGTGCCAGTAGGACAGCCAACTATGGCTACACCTTC
j_gene: TRBJ1-4; d_gene: -; v_gene: TRBV18; abundance: -; CDR3aa: CASSPVPVRTDEILEKLFF; CDR3nt: TGTGCCAGCTCACCAGTACCGGTCCGAACGGACGAAATACTAGAAAAACTGTTTTTT
j_gene: TRBJ1-4; d_gene: -; v_gene: TRBV5-6; abundance: -; CDR3aa: CASSFTGPGTNEKLFF; CDR3nt: TGTGCCAGCAGCTTTACAGGGCCGGGGACTAATGAAAAACTGTTTTTT
j_gene: TRBJ2-1; d_gene: -; v_gene: TRBV27; abundance: -; CDR3aa: CASNRDWTVLGIVF; CDR3nt: TGTGCCAGCAATCGGGACTGGACGGTTCTGGGGATAGTCTTC
j_gene: TRBJ2-1; d_gene: TRBD2; v_gene: TRBV27; abundance: once; CDR3aa: CASSPGLAMYNEQFF; CDR3nt: TGTGCCAGCAGCCCGGGACTAGCGATGTACAATGAGCAGTTCTTC
j_gene: TRBJ2-5; d_gene: -; v_gene: TRBV5-1; abundance: -; CDR3aa: CASGKASSETQYF; CDR3nt: TGCGCCAGCGGGAAAGCTAGCTCCGAGACCCAGTACTTC
j_gene: TRBJ2-7; d_gene: TRBD2; v_gene: TRBV18; abundance: -; CDR3aa: CASSPTLGGRLYEQYF; CDR3nt: TGTGCCAGCTCACCAACACTGGGCGGGAGGCTGTATGAGCAGTACTTC
j_gene: TRBJ1-1; d_gene: -; v_gene: TRBV6-1; abundance: -; CDR3aa: CASSEATGSIFRAFF; CDR3nt: TGTGCCAGCAGTGAAGCGACAGGCTCCATTTTCCGAGCTTTCTTT
j_gene: TRBJ1-3; d_gene: -; v_gene: TRBV6-5; abundance: -; CDR3aa: CASSSDRFSGNTIYF; CDR3nt: TGTGCCAGCAGTTCAGACAGGTTCTCTGGAAACACCATATATTTT
j_gene: TRBJ1-5; d_gene: -; v_gene: TRBV6-5; abundance: once; CDR3aa: CASRPGLINQPQHF; CDR3nt: TGTGCCAGCAGGCCAGGGTTGATTAATCAGCCCCAGCATTTT
j_gene: TRBJ2-6; d_gene: -; v_gene: TRBV27; abundance: -; CDR3aa: CASSFTTSGANVLTF; CDR3nt: TGTGCCAGCAGTTTTACTACCTCTGGGGCCAACGTCCTGACTTTC
j_gene: TRBJ1-1; d_gene: -; v_gene: TRBV5-4; abundance: -; CDR3aa: CASSPVGVKNTEAFF; CDR3nt: TGTGCCAGCAGCCCCGTGGGGGTGAAGAACACTGAAGCTTTCTTT
j_gene: TRBJ1-1; d_gene: -; v_gene: TRBV9; abundance: -; CDR3aa: CASSPIGRGTEAFF; CDR3nt: TGTGCCAGCAGCCCCATAGGGAGGGGCACTGAAGCTTTCTTT
j_gene: TRBJ1-5; d_gene: -; v_gene: TRBV4-1; abundance: -; CDR3aa: CASSQIQDQPQHF; CDR3nt: TGCGCCAGCAGCCAGATACAGGATCAGCCCCAGCATTTT
j_gene: TRBJ2-1; d_gene: TRBD2; v_gene: TRBV6-1; abundance: -; CDR3aa: CASSASLGLAGVNEQFF; CDR3nt: TGTGCCAGCAGTGCAAGCCTGGGACTAGCGGGAGTCAATGAGCAGTTCTTC
j_gene: TRBJ1-2; d_gene: -; v_gene: TRBV5-5; abundance: -; CDR3aa: CASSREVLNYGYTF; CDR3nt: TGTGCCAGCAGTCGGGAAGTCTTGAACTATGGCTACACCTTC
j_gene: TRBJ2-7; d_gene: TRBD1; v_gene: TRBV5-6; abundance: -; CDR3aa: CASSLGDRANYEQYF; CDR3nt: TGTGCCAGCAGCTTGGGGGACAGGGCCAACTACGAGCAGTACTTC
j_gene: TRBJ2-6; d_gene: -; v_gene: TRBV21-1; abundance: -; CDR3aa: CASSKWSGANVLTF; CDR3nt: TGTGCCAGCAGCAAGTGGTCTGGGGCCAACGTCCTGACTTTC
j_gene: TRBJ2-7; d_gene: TRBD2; v_gene: TRBV5-6; abundance: -; CDR3aa: CASSLGLAVSSYEQYF; CDR3nt: TGTGCCAGCAGCTTGGGACTAGCGGTTAGCTCCTACGAGCAGTACTTC
j_gene: TRBJ2-2; d_gene: TRBD2; v_gene: TRBV7-8; abundance: -; CDR3aa: CASSRDYSIYAGELFF; CDR3nt: TGTGCCAGCAGCCGGGACTACTCGATATACGCCGGGGAGCTGTTTTTT
j_gene: TRBJ1-5; d_gene: -; v_gene: TRBV2; abundance: once; CDR3aa: CASREGGAPQHF; CDR3nt: TGTGCCAGCAGGGAAGGAGGGGCCCCCCAGCATTTT
j_gene: TRBJ2-2; d_gene: -; v_gene: TRBV18; abundance: -; CDR3aa: CASSPLNTGELFF; CDR3nt: TGTGCCAGCTCACCTTTGAACACCGGGGAGCTGTTTTTT
j_gene: TRBJ2-1; d_gene: TRBD1; v_gene: TRBV10-1; abundance: once; CDR3aa: CASSESAVTGGRGNEQFF; CDR3nt: TGCGCCAGCAGTGAGTCGGCTGTGACAGGGGGCAGAGGAAATGAGCAGTTCTTC
j_gene: TRBJ1-2; d_gene: TRBD1; v_gene: TRBV10-2; abundance: -; CDR3aa: CASSAVGTGTLIFGYTF; CDR3nt: TGCGCCAGCAGTGCTGTCGGGACAGGGACGCTTATTTTTGGCTACACCTTC
j_gene: TRBJ2-1; d_gene: TRBD2; v_gene: TRBV11-2; abundance: once; CDR3aa: CASSPRLAGRDEQFF; CDR3nt: TGTGCCAGCAGCCCTAGACTAGCGGGAAGGGATGAGCAGTTCTTC
j_gene: TRBJ1-4; d_gene: -; v_gene: TRBV4-3; abundance: -; CDR3aa: CASSLNRAWGEKLFF; CDR3nt: TGCGCCAGCAGCCTAAACAGGGCATGGGGCGAAAAACTGTTTTTT
j_gene: TRBJ2-7; d_gene: TRBD1; v_gene: TRBV18; abundance: -; CDR3aa: CASSPGQGSGEQYF; CDR3nt: TGTGCCAGCTCACCCGGACAGGGCAGTGGCGAGCAGTACTTC
j_gene: TRBJ2-3; d_gene: TRBD1; v_gene: TRBV27; abundance: -; CDR3aa: CASSLRTGVGDTQYF; CDR3nt: TGTGCCAGCAGTTTACGGACAGGGGTAGGAGATACGCAGTATTTT
j_gene: TRBJ2-3; d_gene: -; v_gene: TRBV10-3; abundance: -; CDR3aa: CAISTGTRSTDTQYF; CDR3nt: TGTGCCATCAGTACCGGGACAAGGAGCACAGATACGCAGTATTTT
j_gene: TRBJ2-1; d_gene: TRBD2; v_gene: TRBV29-1; abundance: -; CDR3aa: CSVRTSGSYNEQFF; CDR3nt: TGCAGCGTTCGGACTAGCGGGAGTTACAATGAGCAGTTCTTC
j_gene: TRBJ2-1; d_gene: TRBD2; v_gene: TRBV18; abundance: -; CDR3aa: CASYQREGRNEQFF; CDR3nt: TGTGCCAGCTACCAGCGGGAGGGGAGGAATGAGCAGTTCTTC
j_gene: TRBJ1-1; d_gene: -; v_gene: TRBV6-5; abundance: -; CDR3aa: CASKAGYNTEAFF; CDR3nt: TGTGCCAGCAAGGCGGGCTATAACACTGAAGCTTTCTTT
j_gene: TRBJ2-3; d_gene: -; v_gene: TRBV5-1; abundance: -; CDR3aa: CASSMGGEADTQYF; CDR3nt: TGCGCCAGCAGCATGGGTGGGGAGGCAGATACGCAGTATTTT
j_gene: TRBJ1-1; d_gene: -; v_gene: TRBV7-6; abundance: -; CDR3aa: CASSTAGWNTEAFF; CDR3nt: TGTGCCAGCAGCACAGCCGGGTGGAACACTGAAGCTTTCTTT
j_gene: TRBJ2-7; d_gene: -; v_gene: TRBV5-1; abundance: -; CDR3aa: CASSFIVGSYEQYF; CDR3nt: TGCGCCAGCAGCTTTATTGTCGGCAGCTACGAGCAGTACTTC
j_gene: TRBJ2-7; d_gene: TRBD1; v_gene: TRBV14; abundance: -; CDR3aa: CAIWTGGYEQYF; CDR3nt: TGTGCCATCTGGACAGGGGGATACGAGCAGTACTTC
j_gene: TRBJ2-7; d_gene: TRBD1; v_gene: TRBV11-2; abundance: -; CDR3aa: CASSSGTARYYEQYF; CDR3nt: TGTGCCAGCAGCTCCGGGACAGCTAGATACTACGAGCAGTACTTC
j_gene: TRBJ2-2; d_gene: -; v_gene: TRBV5-1; abundance: -; CDR3aa: CASSSRGDRGTGELFF; CDR3nt: TGCGCCAGCAGCTCCAGGGGCGATCGGGGCACCGGGGAGCTGTTTTTT
j_gene: TRBJ2-1; d_gene: TRBD2; v_gene: TRBV2; abundance: -; CDR3aa: CASSRGTSGSYEQFF; CDR3nt: TGTGCCAGCAGCCGCGGTACTAGCGGGAGCTATGAGCAGTTCTTC
j_gene: TRBJ2-5; d_gene: -; v_gene: TRBV5-8; abundance: -; CDR3aa: CASSSLRETQYF; CDR3nt: TGTGCCAGCAGCTCCTTAAGGGAGACCCAGTACTTC
j_gene: TRBJ2-3; d_gene: -; v_gene: TRBV5-4; abundance: -; CDR3aa: CASSPGFSDTQYF; CDR3nt: TGTGCCAGCAGCCCAGGGTTCTCAGATACGCAGTATTTT
j_gene: TRBJ2-1; d_gene: TRBD2; v_gene: TRBV9; abundance: -; CDR3aa: CASSVGAGGYNEQFF; CDR3nt: TGTGCCAGCAGCGTAGGAGCGGGAGGATACAATGAGCAGTTCTTC
j_gene: TRBJ2-7; d_gene: -; v_gene: TRBV7-2; abundance: -; CDR3aa: CASSRQEIYEQYF; CDR3nt: TGTGCCAGCAGCCGTCAGGAGATCTACGAGCAGTACTTC
j_gene: TRBJ2-7; d_gene: -; v_gene: TRBV14; abundance: -; CDR3aa: CASSQEFRGSYEQYF; CDR3nt: TGTGCCAGCAGCCAAGAATTTAGGGGATCCTACGAGCAGTACTTC
j_gene: TRBJ2-3; d_gene: TRBD2; v_gene: TRBV4-1; abundance: once; CDR3aa: CASSQAPAGGDTDTQYF; CDR3nt: TGCGCCAGCAGCCAAGCCCCAGCGGGAGGTGACACAGATACGCAGTATTTT
j_gene: TRBJ2-7; d_gene: -; v_gene: TRBV18; abundance: -; CDR3aa: CASSPNRGLTYEQYF; CDR3nt: TGTGCCAGCTCACCGAACCGAGGACTCACCTACGAGCAGTACTTC
j_gene: TRBJ2-1; d_gene: TRBD1; v_gene: TRBV19; abundance: -; CDR3aa: CASSVGTGVDEQFF; CDR3nt: TGTGCCAGTAGTGTAGGGACAGGGGTAGATGAGCAGTTCTTC